The text below deals with one T cell receptor beta chain. Its antigen is currently unknown. Germline assignment: CDR1 SEHNR and CDR2 FQNEAQ (reference sequence). The CDR3 is made up of 14 amino acids. The ends lost 6 bases at V and 0 bases at J; junction bases unmatched: 4. This sample was taken from a study of cytomegalovirus exposure and HLA in healthy donors. General study results and limits: A list of approximately 160 TCR beta chains associated with cytomegalovirus was given. A subsequent analysis found that TCR clusters from the first cohort also tended to co-occur in the roughly 120 validation repertoires, with around 94% of cluster scores above 0. Accounts indicate the classifier identified cytomegalovirus status with strong specificity and sensitivity. Some public TCRs appeared in many individuals, while most sequences were rare.

The assay was immunoSEQ multiplex PCR, and TCRdb's table has in-frame clones only and misses some. The data hold about 200,000 clones, with about 82% observed a single time. The genes are TRBV7-9 and TRBJ1-1; 7 bases match TRBD1. This sequence originates from a woman aged 18-29 years in good health and CMV-seronegative. The sample consisted of PBMCs. CDR3 DNA sequence: TGTGCCAGCAGTTTACAGGGGATGAACACTGAAGCTTTCTTT. This translates into CASSLQGMNTEAFF.